This T cell receptor (beta chain) was sequenced for a study of cytomegalovirus exposure and HLA in healthy donors (dated by TCRdb to the late 2010s). Turning to the overall study: An earlier analysis of approximately 550 of the donors reported 250 to 300 Gb of sequence data and some 120 million unique TCR beta sequences from around 200 million T cells. The T cell repertoires of about 700 subjects were profiled by immunosequencing and related to cytomegalovirus serostatus. The later analysis used no new phenotypic data to find candidate immune exposures, relying instead on TCR beta sequences and their occurrence across donors. The number of typed donors differed by locus: roughly 629-640 for A, B, C, DRB1 and DQB1; 500 to 550 for DQA1; around 610 for DPA1; and roughly 490 for DPB1. An earlier analysis of around 640 of the donors used high-throughput TCR beta sequencing to judge whether each TCR beta V gene segment behaved as functional or pseudogenic. To predict cytomegalovirus infection status, the study combined high-throughput TCR immunosequencing, statistical association of individual TCRs with disease status, and machine learning. To study patterns of TCR occurrence, a later analysis re-analyzed previously published TCR beta repertoires from 500 to 850 donors and added high-resolution HLA genotyping. Class I and class II HLA loci were covered by the typing at four-digit resolution. Genome-wide SNP genotypes for about 65% of the roughly 670 donors were used in a later genetic analysis, which treated that subset as a discovery cohort. A separate validation cohort of 90 to 150 different subjects was used in addition to the roughly 620-subject first cohort. Among some 410 genotyped donors of the cohort, an average of roughly 240,000 unique TCR beta nucleotide sequences were sequenced per donor, roughly 18% of them non-productive. The study aimed to test whether signatures of past pathogen exposure could be identified by cataloging public T cell receptors. All discovery cohort repertoires had been generated using a single sequencing platform. Because of strong linkage in the cohort, roughly five DR-DQ haplotypes were treated as single units for association and clustering. Of the 300 to 500 genotyped donors, roughly 80% were placed in the genetic ancestry cluster associated with self-reported Caucasian donors. Alongside the repertoire data, information on donor age, sex, ethnicity and CMV serostatus was compiled. An early release that covered 500 to 800 HLA-typed donors contained approximately 300 gigabases of sequencing data and tens of millions of unique TCR sequences.

In total, 600 or so healthy bone marrow donors made up the cohort. At the time of sampling, every cohort member was nominally healthy, though immune exposures that went unrecorded were likely present. The donor was CMV seronegative and was included in the group of 352 seronegative cohort members. Every donor gave a peripheral blood sample, and the peripheral blood mononuclear cells from that sample were used for TCR beta sequencing. Genomic DNA was extracted from the blood cell samples with the Qiagen DNeasy Blood Extraction Kit. This clone appeared once. What this receptor recognizes is not known. The input lacks base qualities; no much larger clone sits a single base away. General findings and caveats noted by the study authors: According to the authors, the approach could potentially be generalized to other disease states and immunological phenotypes. A group of highly shared sequence variants was considered likely to be a technical artifact of the sequencing pipeline. In an earlier analysis of approximately 600 of the donors, most TCR beta V segments were observed in productive rearrangements about 90% or about 30% of the time, broadly matching IMGT annotations. According to a later analysis, parvovirus B19, influenza, CMV and Epstein-Barr virus appeared linked to several top co-occurrence clusters. Assigning TCR associations to individual alleles was difficult when HLA alleles, especially DR and DQ, strongly co-occurred. Presence/absence analyses assumed roughly uniform sequencing depth across donors, an assumption that may not hold. HLA typing was unavailable for some donors at each locus, so association tests used only the typed subset. A further reported finding was that TCR beta sequences accurately predicted the HLA-A and HLA-B alleles for most subjects in the first cohort. According to a later analysis, TCR association rates differed among HLA loci, with DRB1 alleles showing the most associated TCRs and HLA-C alleles showing the fewest. In vitro tests confirmed that a few of the cytomegalovirus-associated TCR beta chains recognize cytomegalovirus antigens. A total of about 180 TCR beta chains were listed by the study as associated with cytomegalovirus. Linkage disequilibrium might explain the correlated functional status among segregating V segments, but an unknown experimental factor could not be ruled out. In this cohort, only TCR beta chains were sequenced, and detectable features were limited by the absence of alpha or paired-chain data. Because the 87-base-pair reads could not distinguish some IMGT-functional V segments, including TRBV6-2 and TRBV6-3, those segments were excluded. In a later analysis, HLA-associated TCR beta chains were found to be more clonally expanded and to have lower generation probabilities than equally common non-associated chains. Cytomegalovirus status was reported to be diagnosed by the classifier with high specificity and sensitivity in both the original and validation cohorts. According to a later genetic analysis, donors in an Asian-associated ancestry cluster had fewer N-insertions in productive TCRs than the roughly 700-donor mean. Immune exposure information for the cohort was limited to CMV serostatus. Because counts were too low, about 15 rarely observed V segments, including chromosome 9 orphons, were left out of the earlier analysis of some 640 of the donors. A later analysis found that most CMV-associated TCR beta chains appeared HLA-restricted, with HLA associations seemingly driven largely by CMV exposure. An association between a missense DCLRE1C variant and V-gene and J-gene trimming of TCR beta chains was found in a later genetic analysis and replicated in an independent cohort. Specific HLA alleles were associated with 15,000 to 20,000 TCR beta sequences at a false discovery rate of 0.05 in a later analysis. Most TCR sequences were observed very rarely across donors, whereas some public TCRs were present in many individuals.

Receptors were amplified or captured by the immunoSEQ multiplex PCR assay. For the multiplex PCR, a mixture combining 60 forward primers for TCR Vbeta segments and 13 reverse primers for TCR Jbeta segments was used. The CDR3 region of rearranged TCR beta genes was amplified from genomic DNA by a multiplex PCR assay. On the Illumina HiSeq System, the amplified TCR beta libraries were sequenced as 87-base-pair reads. The authors' pipeline ran thus. A later analysis tallied 70 million to 100 million unique TCR beta chains across the 660 or so repertoires, and some 10 million of those chains were shared by two or more donors. Raw reads were error-corrected and collapsed into unique sequences by a nearest-neighbor algorithm in which closely related sequences were merged to remove PCR and sequencing errors. Alignment of CDR3 sequences to IMGT reference sequences was used to assign V, D and J gene segments. Each retained sequence needed at least a six-nucleotide match to both a V gene segment and a J gene segment. Rearrangements were classified as productive when the CDR3 lacked stop codons and remained in frame with V and J, and all other rearrangements were classified as non-productive. CDR3 was defined according to IMGT convention as the region running from the second conserved V-encoded cysteine to the conserved J-encoded phenylalanine. Sequences without an unambiguous match to a single V gene segment were excluded from the earlier analysis of a few hundred of the donors. An earlier analysis of fewer than 650 of the donors classified V segments as functional when productive rearrangements were above 56.7% and as segregating when the standard deviation between donors was above 5%. To diagnose cytomegalovirus status from the catalog of TCR beta chain sequences, a statistical classification framework was built. A later analysis assigned V and J genes by comparing TCR nucleotide sequences with IMGT/GENE-DB human TR gene sequences. In a later analysis, CDR3 sequences and most-parsimonious VDJ recombination scenarios were assigned using the TCRdist pipeline. A later analysis defined each TCR beta chain by its CDR3 amino acid sequence plus V-gene family, and excluded reads lacking a unique V-gene family. To address suspected cross-contamination and a sequencing artifact, a later analysis removed around 600 highly shared, low-generation-probability nucleotide sequences. In a later analysis, a clonal expansion index for each public chain was calculated from normalized within-repertoire ranks of inferred template counts. Generation probabilities in a later analysis came from a VDJ recombination model fitted to out-of-frame rearrangements, and those results were checked against IGoR. Hypergeometric tests were used in a later analysis to score TCR-TCR, TCR-HLA and TCR-CMV co-occurrence, with a repertoire-size bias correction applied to the TCR pairs. False discovery rates were estimated in a later analysis by permuting HLA or CMV assignments 20 times. A later analysis grouped co-occurring TCRs with DBSCAN, adding TCRdist sequence similarity when clustering within HLA-allele-positive subsets. For co-occurrence clustering, repertoires with fewer than 30,000 or more than 120,000 public chains were excluded, along with roughly 5 repertoires with anomalous nucleotide sharing. TCRdb stores this immuneACCESS table with in-frame sequences only. Part of the clones is absent; in the studies checked, under half of the shortfall reflects unresolved V genes, and no reason is known for the rest. V and J calls and clone size come straight from that table; D and trimming were deduced from the DNA. The sample data list approximately 160,000 clones, and about four fifths of these were observed just once. Around 0.8% of the sample is held by the ten biggest clonotypes.

The CDR3 spans 19 residues, from the cysteine through the phenylalanine. Solely the CDR3 DNA is kept, with 57 bases framed from the first base. CDR1 and CDR2 were assigned from the germline V gene as SGHRS and YFSETQ. Germline trimming amounts to 0 bases on V and 0 bases on J, with 10 as the count of junction bases outside the gene matches. The sequence is built from TRBV5-1 and TRBJ1-5; TRBD1 agrees with 9 junctional bases. The material sequenced was PBMCs. The clonotype was recovered from a young woman in good health and CMV-seronegative. In nucleotides, the sequence is TGCGCCAGCAGCTTGGTCCGTTTGCGGACAGGGGATAGCAATCAGCCCCAGCATTTT. Its protein product is CASSLVRLRTGDSNQPQHF.